The rows below give T cell receptor beta chains drawn from one sample of a study of T cell changes during pregnancy in multiple sclerosis. Repertoires were generated with immunoSEQ multiplex PCR, while TCRdb's copy carries only in-frame clones and drops some. The sample contains about 34,000 clones, around nine tenths of which appear only once. The material sequenced was CD8+ T cells from peripheral blood mononuclear cells, taken in the first trimester of pregnancy. These receptors all stem from a female donor with multiple sclerosis, enrolled in a pregnancy study. The CDR3 runs from the conserved cysteine through the conserved F or W. D genes are given only for firm matches. A row's size may be missing; if present it is once, few, many or a size class.

TGTGCCAGCAGTTTCATGAGCCCCACGGGCTACGAGCAGTACTTC,CASSFMSPTGYEQYF,-,TRBJ2-7,-,TRBV28
TGTGCCAGCAGTTACCCCGGGACAGGGGTTTACGAGCAGTACTTC,CASSYPGTGVYEQYF,TRBD1,TRBJ2-7,-,TRBV6-5
TGTGCCAGCAGTTACGAGTTCTCTGGGGCCAACGTCCTGACTTTC,CASSYEFSGANVLTF,-,TRBJ2-6,-,TRBV6-5
TGCGCCAGCAGTGAGCCTAGCGGGACCTACAATGAGCAGTTCTTC,CASSEPSGTYNEQFF,TRBD2,TRBJ2-1,-,TRBV10-2
TGTGCCAGCAGCTTAGATCTAGCGGGAGGCGACGAGCAGTACTTC,CASSLDLAGGDEQYF,TRBD2,TRBJ2-7,-,TRBV7-2
TGTGCCAGCAGCTTCGGGACAAACTATGGCTACACCTTC,CASSFGTNYGYTF,-,TRBJ1-2,-,TRBV7-2
TGTGCCAGCAGCTTAAGGACAGATGAGCAGTTCTTC,CASSLRTDEQFF,-,TRBJ2-1,-,TRBV7-9
TGTGCCACCCAAGGGGGAGTAGATACGCAGTATTTT,CATQGGVDTQYF,-,TRBJ2-3,-,TRBV2
TGCGCCAGCAGCCAAGGGGGACTAGCGGGACAAACCTACTACAATGAGCAGTTCTTC,CASSQGGLAGQTYYNEQFF,TRBD2,TRBJ2-1,once,TRBV4-1
TGTGCCAGCTCGTCACTCGAAAACAGGGCTTCGTACACTGAAGCTTTCTTT,CASSSLENRASYTEAFF,-,TRBJ1-1,-,TRBV28
TGTGCCAGCAGCCTCAGACAGCAGACCCAGTACTTC,CASSLRQQTQYF,-,TRBJ2-5,-,TRBV11-2
TGTGCCAGCAGCCCCTCATCAGGCGAGCAGTACTTC,CASSPSSGEQYF,-,TRBJ2-7,-,TRBV5-4
TGTGCCAGCAGTTTAGGGACAGGTTATTACGAGCAGTACTTC,CASSLGTGYYEQYF,TRBD1,TRBJ2-7,-,TRBV27
TGTGCCAGCAGTTCCCGGGGGGACGGCGAGCAGTACTTC,CASSSRGDGEQYF,TRBD2,TRBJ2-7,-,TRBV27
TGTGCCAGTAGTAGGGGACAGGGAGGCCCTGAAGCTTTCTTT,CASSRGQGGPEAFF,TRBD1,TRBJ1-1,-,TRBV19
TGTGCCAGCCGGAAAACAGGGGGCGCGTACAATGAGCAGTTCTTC,CASRKTGGAYNEQFF,TRBD1,TRBJ2-1,-,TRBV2
TGTGCCAGCAGCCCCAGACAGGATTACGAGCAGTACTTC,CASSPRQDYEQYF,-,TRBJ2-7,-,TRBV7-9
TGTGCCACCAGCAGAGATGCGGTAGCGGGAGTGTACAATGAGCAGTTCTTC,CATSRDAVAGVYNEQFF,TRBD2,TRBJ2-1,-,TRBV15
TGTGCCAGCAGCTCAGGGGCCTCTAATGAAAAACTGTTTTTT,CASSSGASNEKLFF,-,TRBJ1-4,-,TRBV5-6
TGTGCCAGTAGTATAGGGACAGGGGGCACTGAAGCTTTCTTT,CASSIGTGGTEAFF,TRBD1,TRBJ1-1,-,TRBV19
TGTGCCAGCAGCCCCCGACAGGGGGGAACTAATGAAAAACTGTTTTTT,CASSPRQGGTNEKLFF,TRBD1,TRBJ1-4,-,TRBV7-9
TGTGCCAGCAGCTCCGGGACAGGGGGCTGGTACGAGCAGTACTTC,CASSSGTGGWYEQYF,TRBD1,TRBJ2-7,-,TRBV6-5
TGCGCCAGCAGCCAAGACTCGCGGTGGGAGCAGTTCTTC,CASSQDSRWEQFF,-,TRBJ2-1,-,TRBV4-3
TGCGCCAGCAGCCCCAAAACTAGCGGGATTTACAATGAGCAGTTCTTC,CASSPKTSGIYNEQFF,TRBD2,TRBJ2-1,-,TRBV5-1
TGTGCCAGCAGCACACATAGCACAGATACGCAGTATTTT,CASSTHSTDTQYF,-,TRBJ2-3,-,TRBV5-4
TGTGCCAGAAGCTTGGACAATACTAGCGGGAGGGCCCAGCATGAGCAGTTCTTC,CARSLDNTSGRAQHEQFF,TRBD2,TRBJ2-1,-,TRBV5-3
TGCAGCGTTGGACTAGCGGGGCTCAATGAGCAGTTCTTC,CSVGLAGLNEQFF,TRBD2,TRBJ2-1,-,TRBV29-1
TGTGCCAGCAGTGTAGGGACAGGGGCCTACGAGCAGTACTTC,CASSVGTGAYEQYF,TRBD1,TRBJ2-7,-,TRBV2
TGTGCCAGCAGCCAAGAGACCTTGGACTCCCTGTTCTTCTTAGGGACCTTC,CASSQETLDSLFFLGTF,-,TRBJ1-2,once,TRBV14
TGTGCCACCAGCAGAGAATTGGCGGGAGAAGGGGAGACCCAGTACTTC,CATSRELAGEGETQYF,TRBD2,TRBJ2-5,-,TRBV15
TGTGCCAGCAGTGATTCCGGGACTAGCGGTTACAATGAGCAGTTCTTC,CASSDSGTSGYNEQFF,TRBD2,TRBJ2-1,-,TRBV6-4
TGTGCCAGCAGTTTACCTTTGGGGGGAGCCACTTACGAGCAGTACTTC,CASSLPLGGATYEQYF,-,TRBJ2-7,-,TRBV28
TGTGCCAGCACCGCCCACCTGGGAGGCGGGTATGGCTACACCTTC,CASTAHLGGGYGYTF,-,TRBJ1-2,once,TRBV27
TGTGCCAGCAGCATCGACAGGGAAGCTTTCTTT,CASSIDREAFF,-,TRBJ1-1,-,TRBV6-6
TGTGCCAGCAGTATCTCCGACAGGGACATCGGGGAGCTGTTTTTT,CASSISDRDIGELFF,TRBD1,TRBJ2-2,-,TRBV28
TGCGCCAGCAGCTCTACTAGCGGGAGGATGTTCACAGATACGCAGTATTTT,CASSSTSGRMFTDTQYF,TRBD2,TRBJ2-3,-,TRBV5-1
TGTGCCACCAGCGTGGCGGGGAACTACAATGAGCAGTTCTTC,CATSVAGNYNEQFF,-,TRBJ2-1,-,TRBV15
TGTGCCACCGAGGGGACATACGAAAAACTGTTTTTT,CATEGTYEKLFF,-,TRBJ1-4,-,TRBV19
TGTGCCTGGGCAATCGGGAGGTACAATGAGCAGTTCTTC,CAWAIGRYNEQFF,TRBD2,TRBJ2-1,-,TRBV30
TGCAGCGTTGAGGGCAGGGGATATGAGCAGTTCTTC,CSVEGRGYEQFF,-,TRBJ2-1,-,TRBV29-1
TGTGCCAGCAGTTCACAGGTGGGGAATGAGCAGTTCTTC,CASSSQVGNEQFF,-,TRBJ2-1,-,TRBV27
TGTGCCAGCATCGGCAATGAGCAGTTCTTC,CASIGNEQFF,-,TRBJ2-1,-,TRBV2
TGTGCCAGTAGTATGGATCCTAGCGGGAGTTTATCGGATACGCAGTATTTT,CASSMDPSGSLSDTQYF,TRBD2,TRBJ2-3,-,TRBV19
TGCGCCAGCAGCTCAGGACAGGGCTACGAGCAGTACTTC,CASSSGQGYEQYF,TRBD1,TRBJ2-7,-,TRBV5-1
TGTGCCAGCAGTTTATTTGGAGGGCCGGGCAATCAGCCCCAGCATTTT,CASSLFGGPGNQPQHF,-,TRBJ1-5,-,TRBV28
TGTGCCAGCAGCATTGTCGGGGGCGAGCAGTACTTC,CASSIVGGEQYF,-,TRBJ2-7,-,TRBV7-2